A selection of T cell receptor beta chains follows, all from one sample in a study of identical twins. TCRdb independently ran MiXCR on the 5' RACE reads; one entry per CDR3 protein. The sample has about 450,000 distinct CDR3 sequences; around 18% are singletons. The specimen sequenced was naive T cells sorted from blood. The receptors stem from a man in his fifties in good health. Each CDR3 is given with its conserved first and last residue. Fields, in order: J gene, clone size, V gene, CDR3 length, D gene, CDR3 DNA, CDR3 protein. D genes are given only for firm matches. The size field is filled for only some rows; it gives once, few, many or a size class.

>TRBJ2-1|few|TRBV20-1|15|-
TGCAGTGCTAGAGATTATGGCGGCCCGGGCAATGAGCAGTTCTTC
CSARDYGGPGNEQFF
>TRBJ2-1|many|TRBV4-1|15|TRBD2
TGCGCCAGCAGCCACCTAGCGGGCGCGGCAGATGAGCAGTTCTTC
CASSHLAGAADEQFF
>TRBJ2-6|-|TRBV5-1|16|TRBD2
TGCGCCAGCAGCTTGCACGGGGGGGCTGGGGCCAACGTCCTGACTTTC
CASSLHGGAGANVLTF
>TRBJ2-1|many|TRBV29-1|15|-
TGCAGCGTTGAACTTCGGGGGAATTGGGACAATGAGCAGTTCTTC
CSVELRGNWDNEQFF
>TRBJ2-3|few|TRBV20-1|15|-
TGCAGTGCTAGAGCCGGGACGACCACCACAGATACGCAGTATTTT
CSARAGTTTTDTQYF
>TRBJ1-6|many|TRBV15|15|-
TGTGCCACCAGCAGAGATTGGGGAGGAAAGTCACCCCTCCACTTT
CATSRDWGGKSPLHF
>TRBJ1-2|-|TRBV20-1|18|-
TGCAGTGCTAGAGTATTAGGGCAGGACTCCCACAGATTCTATGGCTACACCTTC
CSARVLGQDSHRFYGYTF
>TRBJ2-1|-|TRBV28|16|TRBD1
TGTGCCAGCAGCCCAGGTGTGACAGGGGGTAGGAATGAGCAGTTCTTC
CASSPGVTGGRNEQFF
>TRBJ2-2|-|TRBV20-1|14|-
TGCAGTGCCCCAGGGGGGATGAACACCGGGGAGCTGTTTTTT
CSAPGGMNTGELFF
>TRBJ1-6|-|TRBV6-2/TRBV6-3|19|-
TGTGCCAGCAGTTACGCCTGGGCAGGTCGGGCTTTCGGAAATTCACCCCTCCACTTT
CASSYAWAGRAFGNSPLHF
>TRBJ2-3|few|TRBV12-3/TRBV12-4|12|-
TGTGCCAGCAGTTCACAGCGAGATACGCAGTATTTT
CASSSQRDTQYF
>TRBJ1-1|few|TRBV12-3/TRBV12-4|14|TRBD1
TGTGCCAGCACCGTTACAGGGGGGAGCACTGAAGCTTTCTTT
CASTVTGGSTEAFF
>TRBJ2-7|-|TRBV29-1|13|TRBD1
TGCAGCGTCGGACAGGGGATATACTACGAGCAGTACTTC
CSVGQGIYYEQYF
>TRBJ1-5|many|TRBV28|13|-
TGTGCCACCCAGACAGATAGCAATCAGCCCCAGCATTTT
CATQTDSNQPQHF
>TRBJ2-1|-|TRBV5-5|16|-
TGTGCCAGCAGCTCCACAAGCCTCGGGATGAGCAATGAGCAGTTCTTC
CASSSTSLGMSNEQFF
>TRBJ2-3|-|TRBV6-4|13|TRBD1
TGTGCCAGCAGTAGGGGACAGAGAGATACGCAGTATTTT
CASSRGQRDTQYF
>TRBJ1-2|many|TRBV5-1|16|TRBD1
TGCGCCAGCAGACAGGTTACAGGGGGCCCGAACTATGGCTACACCTTC
CASRQVTGGPNYGYTF
>TRBJ2-3|few|TRBV5-1|17|TRBD2
TGCGCCAGCAGCTTGGCCATTCTAGCGGGGAACACAGATACGCAGTATTTT
CASSLAILAGNTDTQYF
>TRBJ2-2|-|TRBV11-2|15|-
TGTGCCAGCAGCTTGCCCGGGGGGAACACCGGGGAGCTGTTTTTT
CASSLPGGNTGELFF
>TRBJ2-1|few|TRBV7-3|14|TRBD2
TGTGCCAGCAGCTTCCATAGCGGGACCAATGAGCAGTTCTTC
CASSFHSGTNEQFF
>TRBJ2-1|few|TRBV6-2/TRBV6-3|12|-
TGTGCCAGCAGTATGGGTCGCATCGGGCAGTTCTTC
CASSMGRIGQFF
>TRBJ2-1|few|TRBV6-2/TRBV6-3|16|TRBD1
TGTGCCAGCATTCAGGTGGGGACAGGGGAACGCAATGAGCAGTTCTTC
CASIQVGTGERNEQFF